These 4 T cell receptor beta chains originate from one sample sequenced in a study of blood T cell repertoires in COVID-19. Assay used: immunoSEQ multiplex PCR; TCRdb lists only in-frame clones, some missing. The sample contains fewer than 200,000 clones, around 79% of which appear only once. The sequenced material came from peripheral blood. The source is a woman in her 70s with acute or convalescent COVID-19.

As to this clone: The sample holds other DNA sequences that translate to the same CDR3. This chain connects TRBV19 to TRBJ1-5, with 9 nucleotides matching TRBD1. Per the germline V gene, CDR1 is LNHDA and CDR2 is SQIVND (reference sequence). The CDR3 covers 14 residues. V shed 10 bases and J 4 bases; nucleotides not matched to a gene: 8. In DNA, the CDR3 is TGTGCCACCGGCGGGACAGGGCGTAATCAGCCCCAGCATTTT. It translates to CATGGTGRNQPQHF.

This chain joins TRBV10-3 and TRBJ1-2, with TRBD1 matching over 8 bases. This CDR3 spans 14 amino acids. V was pared by 3 bases and J by 8 bases, with 8 bases of the junction left unmatched. Germline V gene lookup returns CDR1 ENHRY and CDR2 SYGVKD. CDR3 sequence (DNA): TGTGCCATCAGTGATCCCTGGACAGGGAGCGGCTACACCTTC. Encoded protein: CAISDPWTGSGYTF.

This rearrangement joins TRBV6-6 to TRBJ2-1; the match to TRBD1 covers 8 bases. Germline V gene data show CDR1 as MNHNY and CDR2 as SVGAGI (reference sequence). The trim removed 6 bases at V and 8 bases at J, leaving 18 bases unmatched. This CDR3 is 17 amino acids long. DNA for the CDR3: TGTGCCAGCAGCCGAATAGTCGGACAGGGTGCTTTGTATGAGCAGTTCTTC. It encodes CASSRIVGQGALYEQFF.

This clone was observed a single time. CDR3 sequence: CASRQSAGSGKTQYF. The CDR3 coding sequence is TGTGCCAGCAGGCAATCTGCCGGGAGCGGGAAGACCCAGTACTTC. This rearrangement joins TRBV2 to TRBJ2-5; 7 nucleotides align to TRBD2. The ends lost 6 bases at V and 6 bases at J; junction bases unmatched: 13. Germline CDR1 and CDR2: SNHLY and FYNNEI. The CDR3 is 15 residues long.